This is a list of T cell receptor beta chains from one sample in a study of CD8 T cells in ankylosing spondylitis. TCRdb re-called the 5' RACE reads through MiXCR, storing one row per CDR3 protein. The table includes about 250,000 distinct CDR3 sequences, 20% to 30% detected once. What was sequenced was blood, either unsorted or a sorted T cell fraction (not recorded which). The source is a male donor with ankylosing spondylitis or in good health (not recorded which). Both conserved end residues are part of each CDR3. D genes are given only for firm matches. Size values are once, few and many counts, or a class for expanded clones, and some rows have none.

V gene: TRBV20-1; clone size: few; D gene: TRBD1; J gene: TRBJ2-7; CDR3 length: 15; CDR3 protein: CSARETGGASYEQYF; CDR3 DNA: TGCAGTGCTAGGGAGACAGGGGGCGCTTCATACGAGCAGTACTTC
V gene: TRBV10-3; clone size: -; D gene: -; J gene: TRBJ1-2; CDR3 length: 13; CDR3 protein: CAIKIGRDYGYTF; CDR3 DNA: TGTGCCATCAAAATTGGGAGGGACTATGGCTACACCTTC
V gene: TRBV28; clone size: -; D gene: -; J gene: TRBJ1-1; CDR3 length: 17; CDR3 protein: CASSRPMTPRKGTEAFF; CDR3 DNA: TGTGCCAGCAGTCGTCCGATGACACCCCGCAAGGGAACTGAAGCTTTCTTT
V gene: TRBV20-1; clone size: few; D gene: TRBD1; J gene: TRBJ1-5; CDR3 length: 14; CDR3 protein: CSAHQGDRGLPQHF; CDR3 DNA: TGCAGTGCCCACCAGGGGGACAGGGGTTTGCCCCAGCATTTT
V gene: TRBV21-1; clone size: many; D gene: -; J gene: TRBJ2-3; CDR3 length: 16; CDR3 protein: CASLRVTGGRADTQYF; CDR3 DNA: TGTGCCAGCCTACGTGTGACAGGGGGTCGGGCAGATACGCAGTATTTT
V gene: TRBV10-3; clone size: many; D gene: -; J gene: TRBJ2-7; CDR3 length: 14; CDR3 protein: CAISESSSDDPEYF; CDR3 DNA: TGTGCCATCAGTGAGTCCAGTTCGGACGATCCGGAGTACTTC
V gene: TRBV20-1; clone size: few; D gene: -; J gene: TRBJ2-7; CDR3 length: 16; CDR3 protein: CSARDPGRQAIYEQHF; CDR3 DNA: TGCAGTGCTAGAGATCCTGGAAGGCAGGCCATCTACGAGCAGCACTTC
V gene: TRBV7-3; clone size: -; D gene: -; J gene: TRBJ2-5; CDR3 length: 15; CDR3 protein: CASSFGQTEKETQYF; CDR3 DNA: TGTGCCAGCAGCTTCGGACAAACTGAGAAAGAGACCCAGTACTTC
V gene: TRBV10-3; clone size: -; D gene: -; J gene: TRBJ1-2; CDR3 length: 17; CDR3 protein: CAISETTTGVVGTGYTF; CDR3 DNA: TGTGCCATCAGTGAGACAACGACAGGAGTGGTGGGAACGGGCTACACCTTC
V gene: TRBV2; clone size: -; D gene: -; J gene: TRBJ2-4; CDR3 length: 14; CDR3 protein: CASSGGGGGNIQYF; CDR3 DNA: TGTGCCAGCAGTGGGGGCGGGGGCGGAAACATTCAGTACTTC
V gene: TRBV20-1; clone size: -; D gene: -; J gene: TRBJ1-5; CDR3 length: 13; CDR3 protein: CSARATINQPQHF; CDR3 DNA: TGCAGTGCTAGAGCGACTATAAATCAGCCCCAGCATTTT
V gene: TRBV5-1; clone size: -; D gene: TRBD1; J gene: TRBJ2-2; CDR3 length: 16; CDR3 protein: CASSLATGGAAGELFF; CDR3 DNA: TGCGCCAGCAGCTTGGCTACAGGGGGCGCCGCCGGGGAGCTGTTTTTT
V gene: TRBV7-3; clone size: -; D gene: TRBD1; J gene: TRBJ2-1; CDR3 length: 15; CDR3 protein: CASSPGTGRRNEQFF; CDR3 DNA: TGTGCCAGCAGCCCCGGGACAGGGCGGAGGAATGAGCAGTTCTTC
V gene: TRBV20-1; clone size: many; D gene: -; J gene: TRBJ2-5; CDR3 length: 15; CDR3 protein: CSASSGLLGRETQYF; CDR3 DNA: TGCAGTGCCTCGTCAGGTTTGCTGGGCAGAGAGACCCAGTACTTC
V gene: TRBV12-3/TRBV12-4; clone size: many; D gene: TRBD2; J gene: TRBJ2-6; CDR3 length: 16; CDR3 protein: CASSSVGLAGANVLTF; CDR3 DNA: TGTGCCAGCAGTTCCGTGGGACTAGCGGGGGCCAACGTCCTGACTTTC
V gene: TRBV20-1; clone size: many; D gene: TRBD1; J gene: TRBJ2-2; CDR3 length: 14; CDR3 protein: CSARGTGGFGELFF; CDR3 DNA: TGCAGTGCTAGAGGGACAGGGGGCTTCGGGGAGCTGTTTTTT
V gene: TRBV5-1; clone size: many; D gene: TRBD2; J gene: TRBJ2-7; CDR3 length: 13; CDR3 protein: CASSLASGDEQYF; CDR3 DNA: TGCGCCAGCAGCTTGGCTAGCGGGGACGAGCAGTACTTC
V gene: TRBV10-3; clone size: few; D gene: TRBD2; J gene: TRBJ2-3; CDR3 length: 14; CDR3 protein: CAINTAGDTDTQYF; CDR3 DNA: TGTGCCATCAATACAGCGGGGGACACAGATACGCAGTATTTT
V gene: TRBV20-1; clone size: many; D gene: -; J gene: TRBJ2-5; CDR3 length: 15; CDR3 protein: CSARGGLQEGETQYF; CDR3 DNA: TGCAGTGCTAGAGGCGGGCTGCAAGAGGGGGAGACCCAGTACTTC
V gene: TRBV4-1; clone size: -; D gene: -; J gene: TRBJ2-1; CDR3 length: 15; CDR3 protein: CASSQDGGRSNEQFF; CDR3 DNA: TGCGCCAGCAGCCAAGATGGAGGGCGTTCCAATGAGCAGTTCTTC
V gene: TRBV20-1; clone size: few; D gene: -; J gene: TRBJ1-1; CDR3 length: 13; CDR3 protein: CSASQGGDTEAFF; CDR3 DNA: TGCAGTGCTAGCCAGGGCGGAGACACTGAAGCTTTCTTT
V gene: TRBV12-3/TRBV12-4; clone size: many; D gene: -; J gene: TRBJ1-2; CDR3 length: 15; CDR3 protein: CASSLVGQINYGYTF; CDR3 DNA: TGTGCCAGCAGTTTAGTTGGACAGATCAATTATGGCTACACCTTC
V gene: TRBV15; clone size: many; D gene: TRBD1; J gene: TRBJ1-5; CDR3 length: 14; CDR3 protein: CATGPGGIGQPQHF; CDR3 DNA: TGTGCCACCGGGCCAGGGGGCATCGGTCAGCCCCAGCATTTT
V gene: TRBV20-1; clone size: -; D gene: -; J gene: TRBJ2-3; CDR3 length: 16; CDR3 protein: CSAPPRPGLATDTQYF; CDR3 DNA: TGCAGTGCTCCCCCGCGCCCCGGTCTAGCAACGGATACGCAGTATTTT
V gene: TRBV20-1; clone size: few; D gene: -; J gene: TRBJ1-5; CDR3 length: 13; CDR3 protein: CSASWTLEQPQHF; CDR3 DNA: TGCAGTGCTAGTTGGACCCTGGAGCAGCCCCAGCATTTT
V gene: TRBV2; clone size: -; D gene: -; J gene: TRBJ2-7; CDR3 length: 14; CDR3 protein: CASSEGVYSYEQYF; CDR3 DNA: TGTGCCAGCAGTGAAGGGGTCTATTCCTACGAGCAGTACTTC
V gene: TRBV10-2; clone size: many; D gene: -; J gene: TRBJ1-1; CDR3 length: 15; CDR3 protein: CASSETPLRGTEAFF; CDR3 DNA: TGCGCCAGCAGTGAGACCCCACTACGGGGTACTGAAGCTTTCTTT
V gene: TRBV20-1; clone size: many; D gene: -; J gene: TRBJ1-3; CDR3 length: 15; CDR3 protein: CSAREGGAKGNTIYF; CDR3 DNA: TGCAGTGCTAGAGAGGGAGGGGCAAAGGGAAACACCATATATTTT
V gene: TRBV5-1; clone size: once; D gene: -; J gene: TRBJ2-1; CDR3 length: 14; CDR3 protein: CASSLGLGGREQFF; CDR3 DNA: TGCGCCAGCAGCTTGGGACTGGGCGGTCGTGAGCAGTTCTTC
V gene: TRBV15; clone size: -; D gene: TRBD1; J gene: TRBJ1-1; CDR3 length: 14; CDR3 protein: CATSSGTENTEAFF; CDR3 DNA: TGTGCCACATCTTCCGGGACAGAGAACACTGAAGCTTTCTTT
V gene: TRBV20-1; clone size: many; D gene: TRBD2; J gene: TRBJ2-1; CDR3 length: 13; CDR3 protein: CSAGKRGGGEQFF; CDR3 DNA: TGCAGTGCTGGGAAGCGGGGGGGCGGTGAGCAGTTCTTC
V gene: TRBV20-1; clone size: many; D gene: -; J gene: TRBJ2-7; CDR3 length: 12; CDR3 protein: CSASGQLVGQYF; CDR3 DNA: TGCAGTGCTAGTGGTCAATTGGTCGGGCAGTACTTC
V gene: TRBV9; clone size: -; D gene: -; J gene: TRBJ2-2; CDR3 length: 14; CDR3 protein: CASSVPTGSGELFF; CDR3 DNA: TGTGCCAGCAGCGTCCCGACGGGGAGCGGGGAGCTGTTTTTT
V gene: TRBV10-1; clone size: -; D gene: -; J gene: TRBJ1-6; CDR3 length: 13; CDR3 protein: CASSERRDSPLHF; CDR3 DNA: TGCGCCAGCAGTGAACGCAGGGATTCACCCCTCCACTTT
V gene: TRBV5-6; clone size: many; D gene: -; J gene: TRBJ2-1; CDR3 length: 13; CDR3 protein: CASSFDRSNEQFF; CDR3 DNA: TGTGCCAGCAGCTTCGATCGGTCCAATGAGCAGTTCTTC
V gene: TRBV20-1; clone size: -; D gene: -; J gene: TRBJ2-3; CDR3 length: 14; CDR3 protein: CSARGLFARDTQYF; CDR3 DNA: TGCAGTGCTAGAGGGCTTTTCGCGAGGGATACGCAGTATTTT
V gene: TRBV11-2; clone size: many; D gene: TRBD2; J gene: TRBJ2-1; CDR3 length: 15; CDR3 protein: CASSPTAGGSNEQFF; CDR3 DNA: TGTGCCAGCAGCCCCACAGCGGGGGGTTCGAATGAGCAGTTCTTC
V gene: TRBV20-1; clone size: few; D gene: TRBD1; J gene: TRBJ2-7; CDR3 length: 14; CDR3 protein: CSASRGQGAYEQYF; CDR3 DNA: TGCAGTGCTAGTCGGGGACAGGGGGCCTACGAGCAGTACTTC
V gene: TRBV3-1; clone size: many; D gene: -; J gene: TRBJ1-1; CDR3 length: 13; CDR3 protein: CASSQWSGMSAFF; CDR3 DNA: TGTGCCAGCAGCCAATGGTCAGGTATGTCTGCTTTCTTT
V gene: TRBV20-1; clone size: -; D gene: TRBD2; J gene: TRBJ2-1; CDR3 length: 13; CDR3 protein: CSASTSVYNEQFF; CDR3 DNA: TGCAGTGCTAGTACTAGCGTATACAATGAGCAGTTCTTC
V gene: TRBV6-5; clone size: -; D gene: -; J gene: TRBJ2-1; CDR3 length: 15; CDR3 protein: CASSYLGRGQNEQFF; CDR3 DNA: TGTGCCAGCAGTTACTTGGGCAGGGGTCAAAATGAGCAGTTCTTC
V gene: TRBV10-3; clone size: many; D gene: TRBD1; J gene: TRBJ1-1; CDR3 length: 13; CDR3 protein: CAISQGASPEAFF; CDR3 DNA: TGTGCCATCTCACAGGGGGCGTCCCCTGAAGCTTTCTTT
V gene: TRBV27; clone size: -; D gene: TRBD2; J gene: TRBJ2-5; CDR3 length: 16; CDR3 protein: CASSRGLAGGRETQYF; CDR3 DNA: TGTGCCAGCAGTCGCGGCCTAGCGGGGGGGCGGGAGACCCAGTACTTC
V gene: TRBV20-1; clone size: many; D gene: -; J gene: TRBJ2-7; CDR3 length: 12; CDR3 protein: CSAEDSSYEQYF; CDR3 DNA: TGCAGTGCCGAAGACAGCTCCTACGAGCAGTACTTC
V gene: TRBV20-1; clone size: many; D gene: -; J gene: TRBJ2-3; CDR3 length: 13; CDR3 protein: CSARLDGTDTQYF; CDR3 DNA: TGCAGTGCTAGATTGGACGGAACAGATACGCAGTATTTT
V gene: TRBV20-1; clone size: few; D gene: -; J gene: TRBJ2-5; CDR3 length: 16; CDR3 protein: CSARQQGATKGETQYF; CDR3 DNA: TGCAGTGCTAGACAGCAGGGAGCCACCAAAGGGGAGACCCAGTACTTC
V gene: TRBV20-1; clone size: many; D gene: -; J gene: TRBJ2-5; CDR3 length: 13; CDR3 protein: CSARATPTETQYF; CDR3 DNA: TGCAGTGCTAGAGCTACTCCGACAGAGACCCAGTACTTC
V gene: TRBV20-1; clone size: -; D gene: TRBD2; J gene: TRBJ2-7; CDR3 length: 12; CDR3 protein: CSVRAGVYEQYF; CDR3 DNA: TGCAGTGTTCGAGCGGGGGTTTACGAGCAGTACTTC
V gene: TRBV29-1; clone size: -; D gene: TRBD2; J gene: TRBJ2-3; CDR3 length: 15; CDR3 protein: CSVVLSGGSTDTQYF; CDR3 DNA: TGCAGCGTTGTACTCAGCGGGGGTAGCACAGATACGCAGTATTTT